What follows are 26 T cell receptor beta chains derived from one specimen sequenced in a study of PD-L1 blockade in urothelial cancer. Method: immunoSEQ multiplex PCR; TCRdb's copy keeps in-frame clones and lacks some. Seen here are 35,000 to 40,000 clones, about 85% observed once, and the top ten hold nearly 15%. The time point: pretreatment peripheral blood. This specimen consisted of PBMCs, obtained around atezolizumab (anti-PD-L1) treatment. Source of these receptors: a man aged 80 or over with urothelial cancer.

This rearrangement joins TRBV11-3 to TRBJ2-1; 7 bases fit TRBD1. After removal of 4 bases from V and 4 bases from J, the junction contained 7 bases not matched to a gene. The CDR3 covers 15 residues. The germline V gene encodes CDR1 SGHNT and CDR2 YENEEA. The CDR3 DNA reads TGTGCCAGCAGCTCCGACAGGGCCGTATACAATGAGCAGTTCTTC. It codes for CASSSDRAVYNEQFF.

This clone was detected only once. The rearrangement joins TRBV11-2 to TRBJ2-5, with D tentatively TRBD1 (5 bases). CDR1 and CDR2 from the germline V gene are SGHAT and FQNNGV. V was clipped by 1 base and J by 2 bases, with 11 bases between them. The CDR3 totals 15 residues. The CDR3 bases are TGTGCCAGCAGCTTAGGACAGACAACTCAAGAGACCCAGTACTTC. Protein sequence: CASSLGQTTQETQYF.

The chain employs TRBV2 and TRBJ2-7, with TRBD2 identical over 8 bases. The CDR3 has 13 amino acids. V lost 4 bases, J lost 4 bases, and 3 bases stayed unmatched. The germline CDR1 and CDR2 sequences are SNHLY and FYNNEI. This CDR3 reads CASSGTSSYEQYF. Written as DNA, the CDR3 is TGTGCCAGCAGTGGGACTAGCTCGTACGAGCAGTACTTC.

The rearrangement links TRBV19 to TRBJ2-3, with TRBD2 matching 7 bases. Germline V gene lookup returns CDR1 LNHDA and CDR2 SQIVND (reference sequence). The CDR3 totals 15 residues. V was pared by 6 bases and J by 1 base, with 7 bases of the junction left unmatched. The CDR3 sequence: CASRVGGTRTDTQYF. Written as DNA, the CDR3 is TGTGCCAGTAGGGTCGGGGGGACTCGCACAGATACGCAGTATTTT.

The rearrangement links TRBV5-6 to TRBJ2-1, with 7 bases identical to TRBD1. V dropped 4 bases and J dropped 1; count of bases not matched to a gene: 5. The CDR3 spans 15 residues. In germline, CDR1 is SGHDT, CDR2 YYEEEE. The DNA of the CDR3 is TGTGCCAGCAGCCAAATACAGGGGTCCTACAATGAGCAGTTCTTC. It codes for CASSQIQGSYNEQFF.

V usage is TRBV4-1 and J usage is TRBJ2-1; D gene uncertain. Deletions cut 3 bases from V and 12 bases from J, with 18 bases between. Germline-derived CDR1 and CDR2 are MGHRA and YSYEKL. This CDR3 is 14 amino acids long. CDR3 amino acids: CASSHPDSVKRQFF. The CDR3 DNA sequence: TGCGCCAGCAGCCATCCCGACTCCGTCAAACGGCAGTTCTTC.

The rearrangement joins TRBV2 to TRBJ2-5, with a tentative D call TRBD2 (6 bases). Trimming left V 8 bases short and J 4 bases short, with 8 bases between. The V gene's germline CDR1 is SNHLY and CDR2 FYNNEI. The CDR3 is 11 residues long. The CDR3: CASLLAETQYF. In DNA, the CDR3 is TGTGCCAGCCTACTAGCAGAGACCCAGTACTTC.

The chain couples TRBV28 to TRBJ2-1; 7 bases match TRBD1. V lost 6 bases to trimming and J lost 0 bases; unmatched junction nucleotides: 11. This CDR3 is 17 amino acids long. CDR1 is MDHEN, CDR2 SYDVKM, per germline. CDR3 loop: CASSANRGCCSYNEQFF. CDR3 sequence (DNA): TGTGCCAGCAGCGCGAACAGGGGCTGTTGCTCCTACAATGAGCAGTTCTTC.

The gene calls are TRBV4-3 and TRBJ1-2, with D possibly matching TRBD1 (5 bases). V was trimmed by 0 bases and J by 4 bases, leaving 12 bases between them. The CDR3 covers 15 residues. Germline V gene sequence: CDR1 LGHNA, CDR2 YSLEER. The CDR3 nucleotides read TGCGCCAGCAGCCAAGATCAGGGCGACGTCTATGGCTACACCTTC. Protein: CASSQDQGDVYGYTF.

V gene TRBV7-2 combines with J gene TRBJ2-1, with TRBD2 identical over 10 bases. The J segment lost 7 bases and the V segment lost 3 bases, leaving 9 bases of the junction unmatched. The germline gives CDR1 SGHTA, CDR2 FQGNSA. CDR3 length: 16 residues. The CDR3: CASSFLAGVGVNEQFF. CDR3 sequence (DNA): TGTGCCAGCAGCTTCCTAGCGGGAGTGGGGGTAAATGAGCAGTTCTTC.

The chain carries TRBV14 and TRBJ2-1; 11 bases are shared with TRBD2. The V and J ends lost 0 bases and 9 bases, in that order; junction bases with no gene match: 7. Per the germline V gene, CDR1 is SGHDN and CDR2 is FVKESK. CDR3 length equals 16 residues. CDR3 protein: CASSQDRLAGFGEQFF. The CDR3 nucleotides read TGTGCCAGCAGCCAAGATCGACTAGCGGGGTTTGGTGAGCAGTTCTTC.

The chain joins TRBV19 to TRBJ1-3, with 9 nucleotides matching TRBD1. This CDR3 has 17 amino acids. CDR1 and CDR2 from the germline V gene are LNHDA and SQIVND (reference sequence). After removal of 2 bases from V and 2 bases from J, the junction contained 7 bases not matched to a gene. The CDR3 coding sequence is TGTGCCAGTAGTATATCACGACAGGGGGTGACTGGAAACACCATATATTTT. This codes for CASSISRQGVTGNTIYF.

The chain carries TRBV29-1 and TRBJ1-2, with D perhaps matching TRBD1 (6 bases). The ends were cut back, 6 bases at V and 2 bases at J, with 19 bases in the middle. This CDR3 has 15 amino acids. Looked up from germline, CDR1 is SQVTM and CDR2 is ANQGSEA. The CDR3 nucleotides are TGCAGCGTGCCAGGCTGGACAGACTCAAACTATGGCTACACCTTC. It codes for CSVPGWTDSNYGYTF. Combining the CDR3 with reference TRBV29-1 and TRBJ1-2 gives the whole variable domain SAVISQKPSRDICQRGTSLTIQCQVDSQVTMMFWYRQQPGQSLTLIATANQGSEATYESGFVIDKFPISRPNLTFSTLTVSNMSPEDSSIYLCSVPGWTDSNYGYTFGSGTRLTVV.

This clone was seen a handful of times. The chain employs TRBV2 and TRBJ1-5; 7 nucleotides agree with TRBD1. The CDR3 is made up of 15 amino acids. Germline V gives CDR1 SNHLY, CDR2 FYNNEI. V gave up 8 bases and J gave up 2 bases; unmatched junction bases: 9. The CDR3: CASGAGGAGNQPQHF. DNA of the CDR3: TGTGCCAGCGGGGCAGGGGGTGCTGGCAATCAGCCCCAGCATTTT. The variable domain in full, with the rest retrieved from reference TRBV2 and TRBJ1-5, is EPEVTQTPSHQVTQMGQEVILRCVPISNHLYFYWYRQILGQKVEFLVSFYNNEISEKSEIFDDQFSVERPDGSNFTLKIRSTKLEDSAMYFCASGAGGAGNQPQHFGDGTRLSIL.

The V gene is TRBV27, the J gene TRBJ1-3; 7 bases agree with TRBD1. CDR1 and CDR2 (germline): MNHEY, SMNVEV (reference sequence). J gave up 2 bases and V 5 bases, and 6 bases lay outside the gene matches. The CDR3 runs 15 residues. CDR3 nucleotide sequence: TGTGCCAGCAGTGTACAGGGGATCGCTGGAAACACCATATATTTT. Translated, it gives CASSVQGIAGNTIYF.

This clone was seen once. The CDR3 protein is CSVDALQTNYGYTF. Written as DNA, the CDR3 is TGCAGCGTTGATGCCCTCCAGACTAACTATGGCTACACCTTC. J is TRBJ1-2 and V is TRBV29-1; no reliable D call. This CDR3 is 14 amino acids long. V was trimmed by 3 bases and J by 0 bases, leaving 11 bases between them. Germline V gene sequence: CDR1 SQVTM, CDR2 ANQGSEA.

J is TRBJ2-2 and V is TRBV9; 9 positions agree with TRBD1. The length of the CDR3 is 14 residues. Germline V gives CDR1 SGDLS, CDR2 YYNGEE. The junction had 3 bases not matched to a gene; V was cut back by 5 bases and J by 4 bases. CDR3 loop: CASRGDRVTGELFF. As DNA, the CDR3 is TGTGCCAGCAGGGGGGACAGGGTCACCGGGGAGCTGTTTTTT.

The chain combines TRBV5-1 with TRBJ1-1, with 8 nucleotides matching TRBD1. CDR3 length equals 20 residues. The germline V gene has CDR1 SGHRS and CDR2 YFSETQ. Germline trimming cut 3 bases from V and 0 bases from J; bases unmatched to any gene: 19. The CDR3 bases are TGCGCCAGCAGCTCGCGGACAGGGAGGGGGACGTATGGTTTGAACACTGAAGCTTTCTTT. As protein: CASSSRTGRGTYGLNTEAFF.

This clone was seen a few times. The rearrangement links TRBV5-5 to TRBJ1-1, with D maybe TRBD1 (6 bases). V was shortened by 4 bases and J by 4 bases, with 14 bases between the two germline ends. Germline CDR1 SGHKS, CDR2 YYEKEE (reference sequence). The CDR3 has 14 amino acids. The CDR3 DNA reads as TGTGCCAGCAGCACCCGGGACATGGGCACTGAAGCTTTCTTT. Its translation: CASSTRDMGTEAFF.

The chain employs TRBV10-1 and TRBJ2-5; D possibly corresponds to TRBD1 (5 bases). The germline gives CDR1 WNHNN, CDR2 SYGVQD (reference sequence). This CDR3 has 15 amino acids. V was shortened by 11 bases and J by 0 bases, with 19 bases between the two germline ends. The CDR3 DNA is TGCGCCGCGCTCCACTATGGGGCCGACCAAGAGACCCAGTACTTC. Encoded protein: CAALHYGADQETQYF.

This chain uses TRBV4-2 with TRBJ2-7, with 7 bases lining up with TRBD1. CDR3 length equals 13 residues. Per the germline V gene, CDR1 is LGHNA and CDR2 is YNFKEQ. J was trimmed by 5 bases and V by 4 bases; bases with no gene match: 5. The CDR3 nucleotides read TGTGCCAGCAGCCCTCCCGGGACAGACGAGCAGTACTTC. Its translation: CASSPPGTDEQYF.

The V and J genes are TRBV19 and TRBJ2-4; 9 nucleotides match TRBD1. V lost 7 bases to trimming and J lost 3 bases; unmatched junction nucleotides: 4. The CDR3 runs to 14 residues. Germline lookup yields CDR1 LNHDA and CDR2 SQIVND (reference sequence). DNA for the CDR3: TGTGCCAGTAATGACAGGGGGGTCAAAAACATTCAGTACTTC. Amino acids: CASNDRGVKNIQYF.

CDR3 sequence (DNA): TGTGCCTGGAGTGTACACGGGTCCTATGGCTACACCTTC. Its translation is CAWSVHGSYGYTF. The rearrangement links TRBV30 to TRBJ1-2; D gene ambiguous. The germline V gene has CDR1 GTSNPN and CDR2 SVGIG (reference sequence). This CDR3 has 13 residues. Between the trimmed V and J ends, which lost 0 bases and 4 bases, there was a span of 9 bases.

The rearrangement joins TRBV30 to TRBJ2-7; a weak D match, TRBD2 (5 bases). The ends were cut back, 5 bases at V and 1 base at J, with 15 bases in the middle. Germline V gene sequence: CDR1 GTSNPN, CDR2 SVGIG (reference sequence). This CDR3 is built from 14 residues. The CDR3 reads CAWARAALSYEQYF. DNA for the CDR3: TGTGCCTGGGCCCGAGCGGCCCTTTCCTACGAGCAGTACTTC.

V is TRBV18 and J is TRBJ2-1; 7 bases agree with TRBD1. CDR1 is KGHSH, CDR2 LQKENI, per germline. After removal of 3 bases from V and 6 bases from J, the junction contained 11 bases not matched to a gene. This CDR3 is 16 amino acids long. CDR3 sequence (DNA): TGTGCCAGCTCACCGCGAGGGGGCCTCGAGCGCAATGAGCAGTTCTTC. Protein product: CASSPRGGLERNEQFF.

This clone was seen only once. The chain recombines TRBV5-8 with TRBJ2-3; D gene uncertain. Trimming took 0 bases from V and 3 from J, leaving 5 bases between them. The CDR3 contains 13 residues. Per the germline V gene, CDR1 is SGHTS and CDR2 is YDEGEE. CDR3 region: CASSLGRTDTQYF. The CDR3 DNA is TGTGCCAGCAGCTTGGGCCGGACAGATACGCAGTATTTT.